A selection of T cell receptor beta chains follows, all from one sample in a study of control samples from healthy donors and cancer patients. TCRdb's table, derived via immunoSEQ multiplex PCR, lists solely in-frame clones and lacks some. The sample yields 35,000 to 55,000 clones, more than 85% seen once. Specimen: PBMCs. Receptors were obtained from a woman in her thirties or forties with head and neck cancer. Each CDR3 is given with its conserved first and last residue. D genes are given only for firm matches. Clone size, where shown, is once, few, many, or a class for clones that have expanded.

j_call clone_size d_call v_call cdr3_aa cdr3_nt
TRBJ1-1 - TRBD1 TRBV18 CASSRDRRNTEAFF TGTGCCAGCTCACGGGACAGGCGGAACACTGAAGCTTTCTTT
TRBJ2-1 - - TRBV20-1 CSASRAPGSYNEQFF TGCAGTGCTAGTAGGGCTCCAGGCTCCTACAATGAGCAGTTCTTC
TRBJ2-3 - - TRBV11-2 CASSLGLADTQYF TGTGCCAGCAGCTTAGGACTGGCAGATACGCAGTATTTT
TRBJ1-1 - TRBD1 TRBV27 CASGDSPNTEAFF TGTGCCAGCGGGGACAGCCCGAACACTGAAGCTTTCTTT
TRBJ1-1 - TRBD1 TRBV18 CASSLGQDDTEAFF TGTGCCAGCTCATTAGGACAGGACGACACTGAAGCTTTCTTT
TRBJ2-4 - TRBD2 TRBV5-5 CASSLLPGHSTSGKNIQYF TGTGCCAGCAGCTTACTTCCGGGACACTCAACTAGCGGCAAAAACATTCAGTACTTC
TRBJ1-1 once - TRBV12-3/TRBV12-4 CASSPEAFF TGTGCCAGCAGTCCCGAAGCTTTCTTT
TRBJ2-7 - TRBD1 TRBV30 CAWTTRQGSTYEQYF TGTGCCTGGACTACTAGACAGGGGAGTACCTACGAGCAGTACTTC
TRBJ1-5 - TRBD1 TRBV19 CASSQGQRSNQPQHF TGTGCCAGTAGCCAGGGACAGCGTAGCAATCAGCCCCAGCATTTT
TRBJ1-2 - - TRBV15 CATSGALGGSYTF TGTGCCACCAGCGGAGCGTTGGGGGGGAGCTACACCTTC
TRBJ2-7 - TRBD2 TRBV15 CATSKNRPGGGYEQYF TGTGCCACCAGCAAGAATAGGCCGGGAGGTGGCTACGAGCAGTACTTC
TRBJ2-7 once - TRBV20-1 CSASGRLYEQYF TGCAGTGCTAGTGGTCGGCTCTACGAGCAGTACTTC
TRBJ2-1 - TRBD2 TRBV7-2 CASSRLAGEQFF TGTGCCAGCAGCAGACTAGCAGGTGAGCAGTTCTTC
TRBJ2-2 - - TRBV21-1 CASSKALGLAGEPNTGELFF TGTGCCAGCAGCAAAGCTCTGGGACTAGCGGGGGAGCCGAACACCGGGGAGCTGTTTTTT
TRBJ2-1 - TRBD2 TRBV27 CASSLIRSGGVDNEQFF TGTGCCAGCAGTTTAATCAGGAGCGGGGGGGTAGACAATGAGCAGTTCTTC
TRBJ1-2 - - TRBV28 CASSADRVSYGYTF TGTGCCAGCAGTGCTGACAGAGTCAGCTATGGCTACACCTTC
TRBJ2-1 - TRBD2 TRBV7-9 CASSLVDRLAGVHEQFF TGTGCCAGCAGCTTAGTGGACCGGCTAGCGGGAGTCCATGAGCAGTTCTTC
TRBJ1-2 - TRBD1 TRBV19 CASISGTGGGYGYTF TGTGCCAGTATTTCCGGGACAGGGGGCGGCTATGGCTACACCTTC
TRBJ2-7 - TRBD1 TRBV11-3 CASSVGRTGRHEQYF TGTGCCAGCAGCGTAGGGAGGACAGGGCGGCACGAGCAGTACTTC
TRBJ2-1 - TRBD2 TRBV5-1 CASSPRTSGYNEQFF TGCGCCAGCAGCCCGCGGACTAGCGGTTACAATGAGCAGTTCTTC
TRBJ2-5 - - TRBV9 CASSVVRGETQYF TGTGCCAGCAGCGTAGTACGGGGAGAGACCCAGTACTTC
TRBJ1-5 - TRBD1 TRBV19 CASSTDRVGQPQHF TGTGCCAGTAGTACTGACAGGGTTGGTCAGCCCCAGCATTTT
TRBJ2-3 - - TRBV6-6 CASSSGSVTDTQYF TGTGCCAGCAGTTCCGGGAGCGTCACAGATACGCAGTATTTT
TRBJ2-5 - - TRBV30 CAWLYPGETQYF TGTGCCTGGCTCTACCCCGGGGAGACCCAGTACTTC
TRBJ2-1 - - TRBV7-9 CASAPQGSYNEQFF TGTGCCAGCGCCCCTCAGGGTTCCTACAATGAGCAGTTCTTC
TRBJ2-3 once TRBD1 TRBV5-1 CASSPDRGADTQYF TGCGCCAGCAGCCCAGACAGGGGCGCAGATACGCAGTATTTT
TRBJ1-3 - - TRBV7-2 CASSLRGRLNTIYF TGTGCCAGCAGCTTACGGGGCAGGCTAAACACCATATATTTT
TRBJ2-3 - - TRBV27 CASSFSASTDTQYF TGTGCCAGCAGTTTTTCCGCTAGCACAGATACGCAGTATTTT
TRBJ2-7 - TRBD1 TRBV29-1 CSVKPGQGIHEQYF TGCAGCGTTAAGCCGGGACAGGGGATCCACGAGCAGTACTTC
TRBJ1-3 - - TRBV7-8 CASSSAGLISGNTIYF TGTGCCAGCAGCTCCGCCGGACTGATCTCTGGAAACACCATATATTTT
TRBJ2-4 - - TRBV5-1 CASSLAWGVGSAKNIQYF TGCGCCAGCAGCTTGGCGTGGGGCGTCGGGTCGGCCAAAAACATTCAGTACTTC
TRBJ2-3 - TRBD2 TRBV18 CASSPAGTSGTDTQYF TGTGCCAGCTCACCGGCCGGGACTAGCGGCACAGATACGCAGTATTTT
TRBJ1-2 - - TRBV5-1 CASSLGLNGYTF TGCGCCAGCAGCTTGGGATTGAATGGCTACACCTTC
TRBJ2-7 - TRBD1 TRBV6-6 CASSYSTGSVYEQYF TGTGCCAGCAGTTACTCGACAGGGTCGGTCTACGAGCAGTACTTC
TRBJ1-6 - TRBD1 TRBV28 CASSFRTGQNNSPLHF TGTGCCAGCAGTTTTCGAACGGGACAGAATAATTCACCCCTCCACTTT
TRBJ1-6 - - TRBV9 CASSVGPGLNSPLHF TGTGCCAGCAGCGTAGGTCCGGGACTAAATTCACCCCTCCACTTT
TRBJ2-7 - - TRBV5-1 CASSLELGEQYF TGCGCCAGCAGCTTGGAGTTGGGGGAGCAGTACTTC
TRBJ1-1 - - TRBV5-1 CASGPGHQMNTEAFF TGCGCCAGCGGACCGGGACACCAGATGAACACTGAAGCTTTCTTT
TRBJ2-6 - - TRBV7-2 CASSLSESSGANVLTF TGTGCCAGCAGCTTATCTGAAAGCTCTGGGGCCAACGTCCTGACTTTC
TRBJ1-1 once - TRBV11-2 CASSLAPGVAFF TGTGCCAGCAGCTTAGCTCCAGGGGTAGCTTTCTTT
TRBJ2-5 - - TRBV24-1 CATGSGHTAEETQYF TGTGCCACCGGGTCTGGCCATACTGCGGAAGAGACCCAGTACTTC
TRBJ2-3 - - TRBV5-4 CASSSSQRSSTDTQYF TGTGCCAGCAGCTCTAGCCAAAGGTCTAGCACAGATACGCAGTATTTT
TRBJ1-1 - - TRBV7-9 CASSLWDQPPITEAFF TGTGCCAGCAGCTTATGGGACCAGCCCCCGATAACTGAAGCTTTCTTT
TRBJ2-1 - TRBD2 TRBV7-3 CASSVDPSGYNEQFF TGTGCCAGCAGCGTCGACCCTAGCGGCTACAATGAGCAGTTCTTC
TRBJ2-4 - - TRBV25-1 CASSETGGAKNIQYF TGTGCCAGCAGTGAAACGGGGGGCGCCAAAAACATTCAGTACTTC
TRBJ1-5 - - TRBV19 CASSIVGTVSNQPQHF TGTGCCAGTAGTATAGTTGGTACGGTGAGCAATCAGCCCCAGCATTTT
TRBJ1-1 - - TRBV7-8 CASSLGSPGNTEAFF TGTGCCAGCAGCTTAGGGAGTCCAGGGAACACTGAAGCTTTCTTT
TRBJ1-2 - TRBD1 TRBV27 CASSSGDRGDYGYTF TGTGCCAGCAGCTCCGGCGACAGGGGAGACTATGGCTACACCTTC
TRBJ2-7 once - TRBV3-1/TRBV3-2 CASSPSYEQYF TGTGCCAGCAGCCCCTCCTACGAGCAGTACTTC
TRBJ2-7 - - TRBV4-2 CASSQAGVSSEQYF TGTGCCAGCAGCCAAGCGGGAGTGTCCTCCGAGCAGTACTTC
TRBJ1-2 - TRBD1 TRBV18 CASTRFEGGNYGYIF TGTGCCAGCACCCGGTTTGAAGGGGGCAACTATGGCTACATCTTC
TRBJ1-1 - - TRBV19 CASSISLGGATEAFF TGTGCCAGTAGTATATCATTGGGGGGCGCCACTGAAGCTTTCTTT
TRBJ1-6 - - TRBV6-4 CASSDGRDDSPLHF TGTGCCAGCAGTGACGGGAGGGATGATTCACCCCTCCACTTT
TRBJ2-2 - - TRBV24-1 CATRGASGTGELFF TGTGCCACCAGGGGGGCTTCGGGCACCGGGGAGCTGTTTTTT
TRBJ2-2 - - TRBV27 CASSLEQVNTGELFF TGTGCCAGCAGTTTGGAGCAGGTGAACACCGGGGAGCTGTTTTTT
TRBJ2-7 - - TRBV5-4 CASSFGRTYEQYF TGTGCCAGCAGCTTCGGTCGTACCTACGAGCAGTACTTC
TRBJ2-1 once TRBD2 TRBV28 CASTLRGLASYNEQFF TGTGCCAGCACCCTTAGGGGACTAGCGTCATACAATGAGCAGTTCTTC